These 2 T cell receptor beta chains came from one sample sequenced in a study of blood T cell repertoires in COVID-19. The data were produced by immunoSEQ multiplex PCR, yet TCRdb's version contains in-frame clones alone and is incomplete. Among hundreds of thousands of clones listed, 87% were seen once. Input material: peripheral blood. These TCRs come from a woman aged 45-59 years who had recovered from COVID-19.

The V gene is TRBV30, the J gene TRBJ2-7; 7 nucleotides line up with TRBD1. The CDR3 extends over 15 amino acids. The J segment lost 2 bases and the V segment lost 1 base, leaving 8 bases of the junction unmatched. Germline V gene sequence: CDR1 GTSNPN, CDR2 SVGIG (reference sequence). Written as DNA, the CDR3 is TGTGCCTGGAGTGCATGGGACAGTATAACCTACGAGCAGTACTTC. Translating gives CAWSAWDSITYEQYF.

The gene calls are TRBV5-1 and TRBJ2-5; 9 nucleotides line up with TRBD1. The CDR3 spans 15 residues. The V gene end was trimmed by 0 bases and the J gene end by 5 bases; junction bases not matched to a gene: 5. The germline V gene encodes CDR1 SGHRS and CDR2 YFSETQ. The CDR3 region is CASSLDGTGLETQYF. CDR3 nucleotide sequence: TGCGCCAGCAGCTTGGATGGGACAGGGTTGGAGACCCAGTACTTC.